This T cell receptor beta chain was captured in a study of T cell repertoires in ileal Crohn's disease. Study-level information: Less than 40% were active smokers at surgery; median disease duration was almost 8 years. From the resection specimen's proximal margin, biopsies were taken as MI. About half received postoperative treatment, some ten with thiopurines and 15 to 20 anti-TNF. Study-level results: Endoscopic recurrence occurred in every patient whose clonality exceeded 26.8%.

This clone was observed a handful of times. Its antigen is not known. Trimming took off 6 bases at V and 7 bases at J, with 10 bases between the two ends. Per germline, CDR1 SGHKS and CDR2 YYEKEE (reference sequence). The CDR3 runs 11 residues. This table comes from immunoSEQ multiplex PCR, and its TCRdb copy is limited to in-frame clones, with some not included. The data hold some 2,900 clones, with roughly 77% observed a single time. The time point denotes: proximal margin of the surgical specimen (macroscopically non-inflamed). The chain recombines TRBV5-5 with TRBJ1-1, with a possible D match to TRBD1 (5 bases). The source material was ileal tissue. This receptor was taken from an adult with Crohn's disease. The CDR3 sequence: CASTEGNEAFF. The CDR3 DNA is TGTGCCAGCACTGAGGGGAATGAAGCTTTCTTT.